Reported below is one T cell receptor beta chain. Its antigen is unknown. Naive CD8 isolation took CD45RO-negative cells positively selected for CCR7 and excluded terminally differentiated effector memory CD45RA+ cells. This record comes from a study of shared clonotypes between healthy human individuals. Overall study: Plates per donor: three CD4 naive, three CD4 memory, two CD8 naive, one CD8 memory.

Study outcomes and limitations: Naive subsets generally had larger estimated richness than memory subsets.

Deep was the level at which the assay was run. Method: immunoSEQ multiplex PCR; TCRdb's copy keeps in-frame clones and lacks some. This table holds nearly 2 million clones, approximately 94% found once. The trim removed 2 bases at V and 5 bases at J, leaving 6 bases unmatched. The CDR3 covers 14 residues. CDR1 is SGHRS and CDR2 is YFSETQ in the germline V gene. The chain recombines TRBV5-1 with TRBJ2-5; 7 bases agree with TRBD2. What was sequenced was naive CD8+ T cells sorted from blood. The TCR was taken from a young man in good health. The CDR3 spells CASSFERGGETQYF. CDR3 nucleotides: TGCGCCAGCAGCTTCGAGCGGGGCGGGGAGACCCAGTACTTC.